This T cell receptor beta chain was observed in a study of human T cells and chemical hapten exposure. Total RNA was isolated from unfractionated whole blood. CDR1 is LGHDT and CDR2 is YNNKEL in the germline V gene (reference sequence). V shed 5 bases and J shed 6 bases, with 14 bases lying between them. The CDR3 runs to 14 residues. This clonotype has more than one count but fewer than ten. Library construction involved attaching unique molecular identifiers to individual cDNA molecules, which allowed quantitative, reproducible TCR counting. TCRdb passed the reads through MiXCR, listing each CDR3 protein once. The sample yields 95,000 to 150,000 distinct CDR3 sequences, about 7.7% seen once.

This TCR came from a human donor in good health. Some clones in this sample may be carry-over from other donors' samples. Sequencing input: whole blood. The V and J genes are TRBV3-1 and TRBJ1-5; the D is unclear. The CDR3 sequence is CASSTGLGAQPQHF. CDR3 bases: TGTGCCAGCAGCACCGGTCTGGGAGCTCAGCCCCAGCATTTT.